This TCR beta chain is from a study of T-cell memory formation after mild COVID-19. Notes on the study in general: CD4+ contracting clones lay mainly in CM and EM, CD8+ ones in EMRA. Second-wave clones that peaked on day 37 lacked confirmed SARS-CoV-2 specificity. Contracting clones from day 15 to 85 showed balanced CD4/CD8; later expanders favored CD4+.

Libraries for TCRalpha and TCRbeta carried sample barcodes and unique molecular identifiers via 5'RACE. MiXCR, run by TCRdb on the 5' RACE reads, gives a single entry per CDR3 protein. The top ten hold approximately 12% of the sample, which has about 540,000 distinct CDR3 sequences, roughly 20% seen once. Points on this clonotype: Its antigen remains unidentified.

CDR1 is MGHRA, CDR2 YSYEKL, per germline. Trimming cost V 3 bases and J 4 bases, with 9 bases left between them. This CDR3 contains 14 residues. The material sequenced was PBMCs or a T cell subset sorted from them (not recorded which). This chain uses TRBV4-1 with TRBJ2-2; the D is unclear. The source of this sequence is an adult woman who had mild COVID-19 (a few samples of this study predate the infection). Cell type and time point are not known. DNA of the CDR3: TGCGCCAGCAGCCAGCGCGACGCCACCGGGGAGCTGTTTTTT. Translation: CASSQRDATGELFF.